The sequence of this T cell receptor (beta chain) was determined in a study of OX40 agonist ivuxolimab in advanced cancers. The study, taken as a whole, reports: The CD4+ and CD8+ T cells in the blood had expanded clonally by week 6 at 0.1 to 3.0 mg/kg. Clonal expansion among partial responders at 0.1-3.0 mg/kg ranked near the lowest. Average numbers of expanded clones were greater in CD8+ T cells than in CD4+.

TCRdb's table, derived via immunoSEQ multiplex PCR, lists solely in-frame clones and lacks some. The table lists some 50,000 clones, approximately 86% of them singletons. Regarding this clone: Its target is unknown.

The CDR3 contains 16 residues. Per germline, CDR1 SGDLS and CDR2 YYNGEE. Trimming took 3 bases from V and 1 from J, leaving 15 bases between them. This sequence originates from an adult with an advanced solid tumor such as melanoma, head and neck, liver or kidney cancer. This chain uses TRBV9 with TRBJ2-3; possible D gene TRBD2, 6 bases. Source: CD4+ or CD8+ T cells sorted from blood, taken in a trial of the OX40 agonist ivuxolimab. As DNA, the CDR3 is TGTGCCAGCAGCGCATCGACTAGTGGAGGCACAGATACGCAGTATTTT. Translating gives CASSASTSGGTDTQYF.